This passage covers 15 T cell receptor beta chains from one sample sequenced in a study of T cell clusters in autoimmune cytopenias (dated by TCRdb to about 2019). Per sample, around 230 ng of peripheral blood genomic DNA, 35,000 to 45,000 genome equivalents, was used for TRB amplification. TCRdb lists the instrument as Illumina MiSeq. Multiplex PCR with a touch-down protocol amplified TRB rearrangements, with the TRB-A and TRB-B primer pools combined in a single tube. Reprocessed by TCRdb, the reads give a single entry per CDR3 protein sequence, without DNA. The sample's records list fewer than 7,500 distinct CDR3 sequences. Of the sample, around 10% is held by the ten largest clones. This sample was shared with a second study, whose subject was T cell repertoires in aging, cancer and after chemotherapy.

Sequencing input: peripheral blood. These receptor sequences come from a human donor in good health.

The genes are TRBV6-2 or TRBV6-3 and TRBJ1-2; TCRdb returns TRBD1, unconfirmable since there is no DNA. CDR1 MNHEY and CDR2 SVGEGT come from the germline V gene. The CDR3 extends over 14 amino acids. The CDR3 protein is CASSNQGNANGYTF.

In terms of frequency, this clonotype is medium-sized (0.01 to 0.1%). The V gene is TRBV29-1, the J gene TRBJ2-1; TCRdb gives TRBD1 as the D gene, but with no DNA this cannot be confirmed. The germline gives CDR1 SQVTM, CDR2 ANQGSEA. The CDR3 has 15 amino acids. CDR3 sequence reads: CSFRGSGSSYNEQFF.

By frequency, this clonotype is medium-sized. This chain connects TRBV6-1 to TRBJ2-1; the TCRdb call, TRBD1, lacks DNA for checking. Germline loops: CDR1 MNHNS, CDR2 SASEGT. This CDR3 comprises 15 residues. CDR3 residues: CASDPGRGGYNEQFF.

The V gene is TRBV27, the J gene TRBJ2-2; TCRdb outputs TRBD1, but without DNA this stays unchecked. The CDR3 covers 16 residues. Germline-derived CDR1 and CDR2 are MNHEY and SMNVEV (reference sequence). This CDR3 is CASSYSPGGATGELFF.

This clonotype is identified as medium-sized from frequency. The chain has TRBV6-1 and TRBJ2-1; the TCRdb call, TRBD1, lacks DNA for checking. The germline CDR1 and CDR2 sequences are MNHNS and SASEGT. This CDR3 is built from 14 residues. The CDR3 protein is CASGGTGDYNEQFF.

The gene calls are TRBV5-3 and TRBJ1-6; the D gene TCRdb calls, TRBD1, cannot be checked with no DNA. TRBV5-3 is an ORF for which the function is uncertain. The CDR3 totals 13 residues. CDR3 region: CARSPRGRSPLHF.

Its frequency marks this clonotype as medium-sized. The chain uses TRBV29-1 and TRBJ2-1; TCRdb outputs TRBD2, but without DNA this stays unchecked. This CDR3 spans 16 amino acids. CDR1 and CDR2 from the germline V gene are SQVTM and ANQGSEA. CDR3 protein: CSVARVPGLAGVEQFF.

This chain's CDR3 is CASRTRTRDSNSPLHF. The chain employs TRBV6-5 and TRBJ1-6; the TRBD1 assignment by TCRdb is unverifiable without DNA. Germline values: CDR1 MNHEY, CDR2 SVGAGI. The length of the CDR3 is 16 residues.

This chain joins TRBV15 and TRBJ1-6; TCRdb calls TRBD1, which cannot be checked without DNA. Germline CDR1 and CDR2: LNHNV and YYDKDF (reference sequence). This CDR3 spans 16 amino acids. This CDR3 is CATSRGNRGPVSPLHF.

The chain recombines TRBV5-4 with TRBJ1-1. Germline V gene data show CDR1 as SGHNT and CDR2 as YYREEE (reference sequence). The CDR3 sequence is 13 residues long. The CDR3 sequence is CASSQTGNTEAFF.

The chain carries TRBV10-3 and TRBJ2-7; there is no DNA to check the TCRdb D call of TRBD1. The CDR3 length is 13 residues. Germline V gene sequence: CDR1 ENHRY, CDR2 SYGVKD. The CDR3 region is CASSPRTAGEQYF.

The chain couples TRBV7-9 to TRBJ1-4. Per the germline V gene, CDR1 is SEHNR and CDR2 is FQNEAQ (reference sequence). CDR3 length equals 17 residues. The CDR3 region is CASSLDPAGGVNEKLFF.

This clonotype registers medium-sized by frequency. The chain recombines TRBV5-4 with TRBJ2-7; TCRdb reports TRBD1, a call that lacks DNA to check it against. Germline CDR1 and CDR2: SGHNT and YYREEE (reference sequence). There are 16 residues in the CDR3. The CDR3 here is CASSRWPGQGPYEQYF. The entire variable domain, with the rest obtained from reference TRBV5-4 and TRBJ2-7, is as follows: ETGVTQSPTHLIKTRGQQVTLRCSSQSGHNTVSWYQQALGQGPQFIFQYYREEENGRGNFPPRFSGLQFPNYSSELNVNALELDDSALYLCASSRWPGQGPYEQYFGPGTRLTVT.

Considering frequency, this clonotype is medium-sized. The rearrangement links TRBV19 to TRBJ2-3; as DNA is missing, the TRBD2 call by TCRdb cannot be tested. This CDR3 is built from 16 residues. Germline V gene sequence: CDR1 LNHDA, CDR2 SQIVND (reference sequence). The CDR3 sequence: CASSIGVASGVYTQYF.

The V gene is TRBV6-2 or TRBV6-3, the J gene TRBJ2-3; TCRdb designates TRBD1, a call that cannot be tested without DNA. The V gene's germline CDR1 is MNHEY and CDR2 SVGEGT. The CDR3 has 14 residues. CDR3 sequence: CAIKTGEETDTQYF.